Below, 15 T cell receptor beta chains from the same sample are listed, as sequenced in a study of blood T cell repertoires in COVID-19. TCRdb's copy holds only in-frame clones and misses some; the assay was immunoSEQ multiplex PCR. The sample records 150,000 to 200,000 clones, around 80% being singletons. Sample: PBMCs or T cells enriched from blood (not recorded which). These receptors were obtained from a woman aged 45-65 years in a cohort exposed to, infected with or recovered from COVID-19 (not recorded which).

The V and J genes are TRBV9 and TRBJ2-5; 8 bases align to TRBD2. The CDR3 runs 17 residues. V was pared by 3 bases and J by 4 bases, with 14 bases of the junction left unmatched. Germline V gene sequence: CDR1 SGDLS, CDR2 YYNGEE. CDR3 region: CASSAGLALFGPETQYF. The CDR3 DNA reads TGTGCCAGCAGCGCAGGACTAGCTCTTTTTGGCCCAGAGACCCAGTACTTC.

This clone turned up a few times. CDR3 bases: TGCGCCAGCAGCTTGAGGGGAGGGGTAGACACCGGGGAGCTGTTTTTT. It yields the protein CASSLRGGVDTGELFF. This chain uses TRBV5-1 with TRBJ2-2; 7 nucleotides line up with TRBD2. Germline V gives CDR1 SGHRS, CDR2 YFSETQ. The CDR3 runs to 16 residues. V was pared by 1 base and J by 3 bases, with 6 bases of the junction left unmatched.

The CDR3 DNA sequence: TGTGCCAGCAGGAAGGAGGGCGGGCACAATGAGCAGTTCTTC. Protein: CASRKEGGHNEQFF. V gene TRBV28 combines with J gene TRBJ2-1, with D perhaps matching TRBD2 (6 bases). Trimming pared 6 bases from V and 5 bases from J, leaving 14 bases between. Germline CDR1 and CDR2: MDHEN and SYDVKM. The CDR3 is 14 amino acids. Based on the CDR3 plus reference TRBV28 and TRBJ2-1, the full variable domain is DVKVTQSSRYLVKRTGEKVFLECVQDMDHENMFWYRQDPGLGLRLIYFSYDVKMKEKGDIPEGYSVSREKKERFSLILESASTNQTSMYLCASRKEGGHNEQFFGPGTRLTVL.

The chain recombines TRBV10-3 with TRBJ2-1; TRBD2 matches 10 bases. This CDR3 contains 18 residues. The V segment lost 5 bases and the J segment 7 bases; nucleotides outside the gene matches: 17. Germline V gene sequence: CDR1 ENHRY, CDR2 SYGVKD. The CDR3: CAISPIPRQREGRNEQFF. CDR3 in DNA: TGTGCCATCAGTCCTATCCCCCGTCAGCGGGAGGGCCGAAATGAGCAGTTCTTC.

The chain links TRBV28 to TRBJ2-7; D is perhaps TRBD2 (6 bases). CDR3 length: 15 amino acids. CDR1 and CDR2 from the germline V gene are MDHEN and SYDVKM. The ends were cut back, 5 bases at V and 1 base at J, with 15 bases in the middle. This CDR3 is CASSISRDSSYEQYF. DNA for the CDR3: TGTGCCAGCAGTATTTCCCGGGACTCTTCCTACGAGCAGTACTTC.

The rearrangement joins TRBV18 to TRBJ1-1; 7 bases fit TRBD1. J gave up 1 base and V 2 bases, and 7 bases lay outside the gene matches. Per the germline V gene, CDR1 is KGHSH and CDR2 is LQKENI. The CDR3 runs 16 residues. The CDR3 loop is CASSPDQQGSNTEAFF. The CDR3 DNA follows: TGTGCCAGCTCACCAGACCAACAGGGGTCGAACACTGAAGCTTTCTTT.

The gene calls are TRBV6-5 and TRBJ2-3; TRBD2 matches at 12 bases. Germline CDR1 is MNHEY and CDR2 is SVGAGI. The CDR3 is made up of 14 amino acids. Trimming removed 9 bases from V and 5 bases from J; junction bases left unmatched: 6. This CDR3 reads CARTKLAGGDTQYF. CDR3 nucleotides: TGTGCCAGAACAAAACTAGCGGGGGGAGATACGCAGTATTTT.

This clone was recorded once. This chain connects TRBV19 to TRBJ1-5; weak D call: TRBD1 (5 bases). Trimming removed 8 bases at V and 1 base at J, with 18 bases between. The V gene's germline CDR1 is LNHDA and CDR2 SQIVND (reference sequence). This CDR3 has 16 residues. The DNA for the CDR3 is TGTGCCAGTGCAGGCGGGACGCGCTTAAGCAATCAGCCCCAGCATTTT. Protein sequence: CASAGGTRLSNQPQHF.

This sequence joins TRBV5-4 and TRBJ2-2, with D possibly matching TRBD1 (6 bases). The V gene's germline CDR1 is SGHNT and CDR2 YYREEE (reference sequence). V gave up 0 bases and J gave up 3 bases, with 6 bases separating them. This CDR3 comprises 14 residues. In nucleotides, the CDR3 is TGTGCCAGCAGCTTGGGACAGGACACCGGGGAGCTGTTTTTT. It codes for CASSLGQDTGELFF.

This chain joins TRBV6-5 and TRBJ2-1; perhaps TRBD2 as D (5 bases). The CDR3 runs to 13 residues. Germline CDR1 is MNHEY and CDR2 is SVGAGI. The V end was cut by 2 bases, the J end by 13 bases, with 15 bases between. The CDR3 DNA follows: TGTGCCAGCAGTTACGACTTAGGACTTCCACAGTTCTTC. Encoded protein: CASSYDLGLPQFF.

This rearrangement joins TRBV6-5 to TRBJ1-2; 7 positions agree with TRBD1. CDR1 is MNHEY and CDR2 is SVGAGI in the germline V gene. The V and J ends lost 4 bases and 7 bases, in that order; junction bases with no gene match: 6. The CDR3 loop spans 13 amino acids. CDR3 nucleotides: TGTGCCAGCAGTTTCGACAGGGTTGGTGGCTACACCTTC. It is translated as CASSFDRVGGYTF.

The rearrangement uses TRBV30 and TRBJ2-3; perhaps TRBD2 as D (5 bases). In germline, CDR1 is GTSNPN, CDR2 SVGIG (reference sequence). CDR3 size: 16 residues. V gave up 2 bases and J gave up 0 bases, with 15 bases separating them. CDR3 sequence (DNA): TGTGCCTGGAGTAGTTGGTCGGGGTCTAGCACAGATACGCAGTATTTT. Residues: CAWSSWSGSSTDTQYF.

The rearrangement joins TRBV6-5 to TRBJ1-1, with TRBD1 as a possible D gene (5 bases). Germline CDR1 is MNHEY and CDR2 is SVGAGI. V was trimmed by 10 bases and J by 5 bases, leaving 17 bases between them. The CDR3 spans 13 residues. The CDR3 spells CATKRGGETEAFF. CDR3 bases: TGTGCCACCAAGCGGGGGGGTGAAACTGAAGCTTTCTTT.

This clone has a single count. V and J are TRBV29-1 and TRBJ2-2, with 8 bases that match TRBD1. Looked up from germline, CDR1 is SQVTM and CDR2 is ANQGSEA. The CDR3 contains 15 residues. Losses at the gene ends were 6 bases for V and 6 bases for J; bases not matched to a gene: 12. In nucleotides, the CDR3 is TGCAGCGTCCTCTTTCTTCAGGGGGCACCCGGGGAGCTGTTTTTT. Protein: CSVLFLQGAPGELFF.

The chain joins TRBV27 to TRBJ2-2; a possible D gene is TRBD2 (6 bases). CDR1 MNHEY and CDR2 SMNVEV come from the germline V gene (reference sequence). The CDR3 contains 18 residues. Trimming took off 6 bases at V and 2 bases at J, with 22 bases between the two ends. CDR3 protein: CASRITGTLQSNTGELFF. The CDR3 coding sequence is TGTGCCAGCAGAATAACCGGGACTCTCCAATCCAACACCGGGGAGCTGTTTTTT.